These 30 T cell receptor beta chains share one sample of origin, sequenced in a study of siplizumab effects on memory and regulatory T cells. Profiled with immunoSEQ multiplex PCR; TCRdb holds only in-frame clones, not every one. This sample has fewer than 120,000 clones, with more than 90% found just once. The sample was CD4+ T cells sorted from blood. These receptors all stem from a human donor in good health.

CDR3 amino acids: CASSRMGNNEQFF. The CDR3 nucleotides are TGTGCCAGCAGTCGTATGGGGAACAATGAGCAGTTCTTC. The chain carries TRBV2 and TRBJ2-1, with no clear D. Germline CDR1 is SNHLY and CDR2 is FYNNEI. The CDR3 sequence is 13 residues long. V was clipped by 5 bases and J by 5 bases, with 10 bases between them.

The V call is TRBV2, the J call TRBJ2-3; D assignment may be TRBD1 or TRBD2 (5 bases each). With 4 bases removed from V and 0 bases from J, the gap between germline ends came to 11 bases. The CDR3 length is 15 residues. Germline V gives CDR1 SNHLY, CDR2 FYNNEI. CDR3 DNA sequence: TGTGCCAGCAGTGCGGGACCACATAGCACAGATACGCAGTATTTT. Its translation: CASSAGPHSTDTQYF.

This rearrangement joins TRBV2 to TRBJ1-6; no reliable D call. Germline V gene data show CDR1 as SNHLY and CDR2 as FYNNEI. The CDR3 spans 11 residues. V was shortened by 3 bases and J by 9 bases, with 3 bases between the two germline ends. The CDR3 DNA sequence: TGTGCCAGCAGTGACGGTTCACCCCTCCACTTT. Its translation is CASSDGSPLHF.

This chain joins TRBV5-1 and TRBJ2-1; either TRBD1 or TRBD2 may supply D (5 bases each). The V end lost 0 bases, the J end lost 9 bases, and 13 bases lay between the germline ends. This CDR3 comprises 14 residues. Germline V lookup: CDR1 SGHRS, CDR2 YFSETQ. The CDR3 region is CASSLAEGFAEQFF. The CDR3 DNA reads TGCGCCAGCAGCTTGGCCGAGGGGTTCGCTGAGCAGTTCTTC.

This chain uses TRBV27 with TRBJ2-5; possibly TRBD1 or TRBD2 for D (5 bases each). Germline CDR1 reads MNHEY; CDR2 reads SMNVEV (reference sequence). The CDR3 covers 15 residues. V was trimmed by 3 bases and J by 5 bases, leaving 16 bases between them. Here the CDR3 DNA reads TGTGCCAGCAGTTTCGGGACCGGGCAGGCGGAGACCCAGTACTTC. Amino acid sequence: CASSFGTGQAETQYF.

This rearrangement joins TRBV30 to TRBJ1-2; 9 bases are a match to TRBD1. This CDR3 is built from 13 residues. Losses at the gene ends were 5 bases for V and 4 bases for J; bases not matched to a gene: 5. In germline, CDR1 is GTSNPN, CDR2 SVGIG (reference sequence). CDR3 sequence reads: CAWWGQGFYGYTF. CDR3 nucleotides: TGTGCCTGGTGGGGACAGGGCTTCTATGGCTACACCTTC. Full variable domain (outside the CDR3, taken from reference TRBV30 and TRBJ1-2): SQTIHQWPATLVQPVGSPLSLECTVEGTSNPNLYWYRQAAGRGLQLLFYSVGIGQISSEVPQNLSASRPQDRQFILSSKKLLLSDSGFYLCAWWGQGFYGYTFGSGTRLTVV.

This chain links TRBV19 with TRBJ2-7; D perhaps matches TRBD1 (6 bases). The germline CDR1 and CDR2 sequences are LNHDA and SQIVND (reference sequence). CDR3 size: 15 residues. Trimming removed 3 bases from V and 2 bases from J, with 14 bases in between. Here the CDR3 DNA reads TGTGCCAGTAGTATTGAGAGGCAGGGGACCTACGAGCAGTACTTC. This encodes CASSIERQGTYEQYF.

This chain joins TRBV25-1 and TRBJ1-5, with 9 bases fitting TRBD1. V gave up 8 bases and J gave up 6 bases; unmatched junction bases: 8. Germline-derived CDR1 and CDR2 are MGHDK and SYGVNS. The CDR3 has 14 residues. This chain's CDR3 is CASPWDREAQPQHF. The CDR3 coding sequence is TGTGCCAGCCCCTGGGACAGGGAGGCTCAGCCCCAGCATTTT. The whole variable domain, filled in from reference TRBV25-1 and TRBJ1-5, reads EADIYQTPRYLVIGTGKKITLECSQTMGHDKMYWYQQDPGMELHLIHYSYGVNSTEKGDLSSESTVSRIRTEHFPLTLESARPSHTSQYLCASPWDREAQPQHFGDGTRLSIL.

The chain links TRBV18 to TRBJ1-6, with D possibly matching TRBD1 (5 bases). This CDR3 has 17 amino acids. V dropped 3 bases and J dropped 10 bases, with 22 bases sitting between them. CDR1 and CDR2 (germline): KGHSH, LQKENI. CDR3 sequence: CASSPYPDIGRGSPLHF. The CDR3 DNA is TGTGCCAGCTCACCTTATCCGGATATCGGCCGGGGGTCACCCCTCCACTTT.

This chain connects TRBV18 to TRBJ2-5; D is undetermined. The J call is in doubt because the DNA end fits TRBJ2-7 better. CDR3 length: 11 amino acids. Germline values: CDR1 KGHSH, CDR2 LQKENI. The CDR3 DNA reads as TGTGCCAGCCGCCACGCGCACGAGCAGTACTTC. Translating it yields CASRHAHEQYF.

V and J are TRBV29-1 and TRBJ2-3; either TRBD1 or TRBD2 may supply D (5 bases each). The germline V and J ends were trimmed by 4 bases and 8 bases, with 16 bases remaining between them. The CDR3 contains 13 residues. CDR1 and CDR2 (germline): SQVTM, ANQGSEA. The CDR3 region has the DNA TGCAGCGTTGCGTCGGATGGGGGAGTTACGCAGTATTTT. This translates into CSVASDGGVTQYF.

The chain has TRBV2 and TRBJ1-2; 8 bases match TRBD1. V lost 7 bases, J lost 4 bases, and 11 bases stayed unmatched. Looked up from germline, CDR1 is SNHLY and CDR2 is FYNNEI. The CDR3 loop spans 15 amino acids. CDR3 nucleotides: TGTGCCAGCACTTTACCTAGACAGGGGCGCTATGGCTACACCTTC. Residues: CASTLPRQGRYGYTF.

J is TRBJ1-4 and V is TRBV19, with a possible D match to TRBD1 (5 bases). The germline V gene encodes CDR1 LNHDA and CDR2 SQIVND (reference sequence). The CDR3 has 12 amino acids. Trimming shortened V by 8 bases and J by 8 bases, and 12 bases separated the two germline ends. The CDR3 is CASSDRYEKLFF. In DNA, the CDR3 is TGTGCCAGTTCCGACAGATACGAAAAACTGTTTTTT.

This clone has more than one count but fewer than ten. The chain carries TRBV5-1 and TRBJ1-6; D unclear. In germline, CDR1 is SGHRS, CDR2 YFSETQ. V gave up 1 base and J gave up 8 bases, with 4 bases separating them. The CDR3 covers 12 residues. CDR3 sequence: CASSLMDSPLHF. In nucleotides, the CDR3 is TGCGCCAGCAGCTTGATGGATTCACCCCTCCACTTT.

The chain couples TRBV2 to TRBJ2-2, with 11 bases that match TRBD2. Trimming cost V 6 bases and J 5 bases; bases outside gene matches: 5. This CDR3 comprises 15 residues. Germline loops: CDR1 SNHLY, CDR2 FYNNEI. The CDR3 sequence: CASSETSGKTGELFF. The CDR3 DNA sequence: TGTGCCAGCAGCGAGACTAGCGGGAAGACCGGGGAGCTGTTTTTT.

The V call is TRBV19, the J call TRBJ1-4, with 7 bases identical to TRBD1. The germline CDR1 and CDR2 sequences are LNHDA and SQIVND (reference sequence). J gave up 2 bases and V 8 bases, and 5 bases lay outside the gene matches. This CDR3 contains 14 residues. The CDR3: CASRGGLTNEKLFF. In DNA, the CDR3 is TGTGCCAGTCGAGGGGGCTTGACTAATGAAAAACTGTTTTTT.

The rearrangement links TRBV15 to TRBJ2-3; a possible D gene is TRBD2 (7 bases). The germline CDR1 and CDR2 sequences are LNHNV and YYDKDF (reference sequence). V lost 8 bases and J lost 4, with 16 bases in between. The CDR3 is 14 residues long. The CDR3 DNA is TGTGCCACCGCGTTAGGGGGGGGGCCAGATACGCAGTATTTT. Encoded protein: CATALGGGPDTQYF.

The rearrangement links TRBV18 to TRBJ2-5; D not certain. Germline V CDR1 and CDR2: KGHSH, LQKENI. The length of the CDR3 is 15 residues. Trimming pared 0 bases from V and 5 bases from J, leaving 13 bases between. CDR3 sequence: CASSPPQTAVETQYF. For the CDR3, the DNA is TGTGCCAGCTCACCACCCCAAACGGCGGTTGAGACCCAGTACTTC.

The CDR3 is CASVFQDNEKLFF. The CDR3 DNA follows: TGTGCCAGCGTCTTCCAGGATAATGAAAAACTGTTTTTT. J is TRBJ1-4 and V is TRBV6-6; D unclear. Germline V gene data show CDR1 as MNHNY and CDR2 as SVGAGI (reference sequence). The V and J ends lost 8 bases and 4 bases respectively, with 11 bases between them. The CDR3 is made up of 13 amino acids.

The rearrangement links TRBV27 to TRBJ2-7; 10 positions match TRBD2. Germline CDR1 reads MNHEY; CDR2 reads SMNVEV (reference sequence). This CDR3 spans 15 amino acids. V lost 4 bases to trimming and J lost 6 bases; unmatched junction nucleotides: 9. CDR3 loop: CASSSLAGVSGEQYF. DNA of the CDR3: TGTGCCAGCAGTTCCCTAGCGGGAGTATCGGGCGAGCAGTACTTC.

This chain connects TRBV28 to TRBJ1-2; unclear D gene. The CDR3 loop spans 19 amino acids. Trimming stripped 3 bases from V and 6 bases from J, with 29 bases between. CDR1 is MDHEN, CDR2 SYDVKM, per germline. The CDR3 DNA follows: TGTGCCAGCAGTTTGTCTCGGCTCCGAATACGGACGGGAGTTGATGGCTACACCTTC. This gives the protein CASSLSRLRIRTGVDGYTF.

This clone was recorded only once. This chain joins TRBV5-8 and TRBJ2-7, with D perhaps TRBD1 (5 bases). With 3 bases removed from V and 1 base from J, the gap between germline ends came to 20 bases. The CDR3 covers 17 residues. Germline CDR1 reads SGHTS; CDR2 reads YDEGEE. The CDR3, as DNA: TGTGCCAGCAGCTCGGAAATACAGGAGAGGCGGTCCTACGAGCAGTACTTC. Protein product: CASSSEIQERRSYEQYF. The whole variable domain, remainder taken from reference TRBV5-8 and TRBJ2-7, is EAGVTQSPTHLIKTRGQQATLRCSPISGHTSVYWYQQALGLGLQFLLWYDEGEERNRGNFPPRFSGRQFPNYSSELNVNALELEDSALYLCASSSEIQERRSYEQYFGPGTRLTVT.

V and J are TRBV2 and TRBJ1-2, with 10 positions matching TRBD1. This CDR3 has 15 amino acids. Germline V gene data show CDR1 as SNHLY and CDR2 as FYNNEI. J lost 6 bases, V lost 6 bases, and 10 bases had no gene match. The DNA for the CDR3 is TGTGCCAGCAGGAGGGACAGGGGAAGTTTAGATGGCTACACCTTC. This codes for CASRRDRGSLDGYTF.

The chain combines TRBV7-2 with TRBJ1-3; 9 nucleotides line up with TRBD1. The CDR3 sequence is 15 residues long. J was trimmed by 4 bases and V by 5 bases; bases with no gene match: 6. CDR1 and CDR2 from the germline V gene are SGHTA and FQGNSA. The CDR3 spells CASSPQGALGNTIYF. The CDR3 region has the DNA TGTGCCAGCAGCCCACAGGGGGCTTTAGGAAACACCATATATTTT.

V and J are TRBV29-1 and TRBJ1-1, with D uncertain. CDR1 and CDR2 from the germline V gene are SQVTM and ANQGSEA. Deletions cut 3 bases from V and 4 bases from J, with 6 bases between. The length of the CDR3 is 11 residues. The CDR3 DNA reads as TGCAGCGTTGAGGGTTCCACTGAAGCTTTCTTT. Translation: CSVEGSTEAFF.

This chain joins TRBV5-6 and TRBJ1-2, with D unclear. The CDR3 is made up of 15 amino acids. CDR1 SGHDT and CDR2 YYEEEE come from the germline V gene. V was trimmed by 0 bases and J by 4 bases, leaving 13 bases between them. The CDR3 here is CASSLGRGSAYGYTF. As DNA, the CDR3 is TGTGCCAGCAGCTTGGGACGGGGATCGGCCTATGGCTACACCTTC. Complete variable domain (other parts from reference TRBV5-6 and TRBJ1-2): DAGVTQSPTHLIKTRGQQVTLRCSPKSGHDTVSWYQQALGQGPQFIFQYYEEEERQRGNFPDRFSGHQFPNYSSELNVNALLLGDSALYLCASSLGRGSAYGYTFGSGTRLTVV.

This chain links TRBV29-1 with TRBJ2-5, with TRBD2 matching over 10 bases. Germline V gene sequence: CDR1 SQVTM, CDR2 ANQGSEA. The CDR3 covers 15 residues. V was pared by 6 bases and J by 1 base, with 8 bases of the junction left unmatched. CDR3 sequence: CSVTGTSALQETQYF. For the CDR3, the DNA is TGCAGCGTCACCGGGACTAGCGCCCTCCAAGAGACCCAGTACTTC.

V gene TRBV29-1 combines with J gene TRBJ2-5; maybe TRBD2 (5 bases). The CDR3 loop spans 11 amino acids. With 5 bases removed from V and 3 bases from J, the gap between germline ends came to 7 bases. CDR1 and CDR2 (germline): SQVTM, ANQGSEA. The CDR3 spells CSVTGKETQYF. Here the CDR3 DNA reads TGCAGCGTTACGGGAAAAGAGACCCAGTACTTC.

The rearrangement joins TRBV6-6 to TRBJ2-7, with D unclear. Deletions cut 6 bases from V and 5 bases from J, with 20 bases between. The CDR3 runs to 15 residues. From germline, CDR1 is MNHNY and CDR2 SVGAGI (reference sequence). The CDR3 reads CASRSLAFFGNEQYF. In DNA, the CDR3 is TGTGCCAGCAGATCCCTCGCCTTTTTTGGTAACGAGCAGTACTTC.

The rearrangement uses TRBV6-5 and TRBJ2-5; D is uncertain. V was cut by 2 bases and J by 5 bases, with 9 bases left in between. This CDR3 comprises 13 residues. CDR1 is MNHEY and CDR2 is SVGAGI in the germline V gene. In nucleotides, the CDR3 is TGTGCCAGCAGTTACGAATCTGGGGAGACCCAGTACTTC. Translated, it gives CASSYESGETQYF.